The 22 T cell receptor beta chains below were found in one sample sequenced in a study of CDR3 diversity in severe acne (dated by TCRdb to between 2018 and 2021). The protocol used for the library was PCR. Data came from an Illumina HiSeq 2000. TCRdb passed the public sequencing reads through fastp at Q25 and MiXCR, retaining productive beta sequences. Records with the same CDR3 protein are collapsed into one entry carrying the most frequent genes and DNA. The sample contains some 84,000 distinct CDR3 sequences, 45% to 55% of them found a single time. The ten largest clones represent roughly a tenth of the sample. The material sequenced was blood. Receptor source: a male donor in good health, serving as a control.

This clonotype was recorded a few times. Sequence at one end of the junction differs from germline and may be a read error. The chain links TRBV7-7 to TRBJ2-5; D ambiguous. CDR1 and CDR2 from the germline V gene are SSHAT and FNYEAQ (reference sequence). This CDR3 is built from 20 residues. CDR3 nucleotide sequence: TGTGCTAGCAGCTTAGCCCATCCCGTCCTCGGTCGAGTTGGGAAAGAGACCCAGTACTTC. It yields the protein CASSLAHPVLGRVGKETQYF. The full variable domain, with the rest looked up from reference TRBV7-7 and TRBJ2-5, is GAGVSQSPRYKVTKRGQDVTLRCDPISSHATLYWYQQALGQGPEFLTYFNYEAQPDKSGLPSDRFSAERPEGSISTLTIQRTEQRDSAMYRCASSLAHPVLGRVGKETQYFGPGTRLLVL.

The chain employs TRBV5-1 and TRBJ2-7; TRBD1 matches 9 bases. This CDR3 contains 16 residues. The V gene's germline CDR1 is SGHRS and CDR2 YFSETQ. Trimming removed 4 bases from V and 4 bases from J; junction bases left unmatched: 12. The CDR3 DNA is TGCGCCAGCAGCGCTCGACGGGGACAGGGTCTATACGAGCAGTACTTC. It encodes CASSARRGQGLYEQYF.

This clonotype was found many times. V gene TRBV20-1 combines with J gene TRBJ2-7; 10 bases are a match to TRBD2. CDR3 length: 15 residues. CDR1 is DFQATT and CDR2 is SNEGSKA in the germline V gene (reference sequence). After removal of 4 bases from V and 4 bases from J, the junction contained 10 bases not matched to a gene. The CDR3 DNA reads as TGCAGTGCTAAAGAGGGACTAGCGTTTCCTTACGAGCAGTACTTC. Translation: CSAKEGLAFPYEQYF.

The V and J genes are TRBV25-1 and TRBJ1-1, with a tentative D call TRBD1 (5 bases). This CDR3 is built from 15 residues. The germline gives CDR1 MGHDK, CDR2 SYGVNS. The V gene lost 6 bases and the J gene lost 3 bases, with 17 bases spanning the gap. CDR3 in DNA: TGTGCCAGCAGCAGATACGGGGGATCGGACACTGAAGCTTTCTTT. This sequence encodes CASSRYGGSDTEAFF.

As regards this clonotype: The DNA is left out, because the CDR3 cannot be placed on it with certainty; the CDR3 is given as TCRdb lists it. The genes are TRBV6-5 and TRBJ1-1; TRBD1 reflects the table's D call only, with no check against the DNA. The length of the CDR3 is 19 amino acids, counting both ends. Germline assignment: CDR1 MNHEY and CDR2 SVGAGI. This CDR3 reads CASSPVGATNQPQHFGAFF.

The chain combines TRBV29-1 with TRBJ1-4; TRBD1 matches 9 bases. Germline values: CDR1 SQVTM, CDR2 ANQGSEA. The CDR3 totals 12 residues. V lost 7 bases, J lost 5 bases, and 2 bases stayed unmatched. CDR3: CSGGQGNEKLFF. CDR3 nucleotide sequence: TGCAGCGGCGGACAGGGGAATGAAAAACTGTTTTTT.

This clonotype has more than one count but fewer than ten. The CDR3 sequence is CASSITTNEKLFF. CDR3 in DNA: TGTGCCAGCAGCATAACAACTAATGAAAAACTGTTTTTT. The chain is built from TRBV27 and TRBJ1-4, with D unclear. Germline V gene sequence: CDR1 MNHEY, CDR2 SMNVEV (reference sequence). V dropped 6 bases and J dropped 0 bases, with 5 bases sitting between them. The CDR3 sequence is 13 residues long.

The V and J genes are TRBV7-3 and TRBJ1-1; tentative D call: TRBD1 (5 bases). The CDR3 spans 16 residues. Trimming left V 5 bases short and J 2 bases short, with 18 bases between. The germline V gene has CDR1 SGHTA and CDR2 FQGTGA. CDR3 nucleotides: TGTGCCAGCAGCCCCTATGGGGCAGGGAGCAACACTGAAGCTTTCTTT. Amino acids: CASSPYGAGSNTEAFF.

In its sample, this clonotype was seen many times. The chain uses TRBV10-3 and TRBJ2-7; D is unresolved. The CDR3 has 15 residues. Germline values: CDR1 ENHRY, CDR2 SYGVKD. V lost 0 bases, J lost 3 bases, and 12 bases lay in between. CDR3 sequence: CAISESRSSGYEQYF. The CDR3 DNA is TGTGCCATCAGTGAGTCTAGGTCCTCTGGCTACGAGCAGTACTTC.

The gene calls are TRBV29-1 and TRBJ1-1; 7 nucleotides match TRBD1. The CDR3 contains 13 residues. Unmatched junction bases numbered 8, after V lost 6 bases and J lost 4 bases. CDR1 and CDR2 from the germline V gene are SQVTM and ANQGSEA. The CDR3 region is CSVQGVRGTEAFF. CDR3 in DNA: TGCAGCGTCCAGGGGGTTCGAGGCACTGAAGCTTTCTTT.

A note on this clonotype: Compared with germline, one end of the junction differs, possibly owing to a read error. The genes are TRBV6-1 and TRBJ2-1; maybe TRBD2 (9 bases). The germline V gene has CDR1 MNHNS and CDR2 SASEGT. The CDR3 loop spans 14 amino acids. CDR3 DNA sequence: TGTGCCCGCAGGGGGCTAGCGGGGTACAATGAGCAGTTCTTC. Its protein is CARRGLAGYNEQFF.

This clonotype was seen ten or more times. J is TRBJ1-1 and V is TRBV19; possibly TRBD1 for D (5 bases). V was pared by 7 bases and J by 1 base, with 19 bases between. Germline lookup yields CDR1 LNHDA and CDR2 SQIVND (reference sequence). The CDR3 extends over 16 amino acids. The CDR3: CASKVSGWGSNTEAFF. The CDR3 DNA follows: TGTGCCAGTAAAGTTTCAGGGTGGGGATCGAACACTGAAGCTTTCTTT.

The gene calls are TRBV29-1 and TRBJ1-1; the D gene is possibly TRBD1 (5 bases). Per the germline V gene, CDR1 is SQVTM and CDR2 is ANQGSEA. The CDR3 is made up of 12 amino acids. The V and J ends lost 5 bases and 1 base respectively, with 8 bases between them. This CDR3 is CSVRQGNTEAFF. The CDR3 DNA follows: TGCAGCGTTCGGCAGGGGAACACTGAAGCTTTCTTT.

The chain is built from TRBV29-1 and TRBJ1-1, with D possibly being TRBD1 (5 bases). V lost 6 bases, J lost 7 bases, and 15 bases lay in between. This CDR3 is built from 12 residues. Germline V CDR1 and CDR2: SQVTM, ANQGSEA. DNA for the CDR3: TGCAGCGTGGGGACGGTAGGATTTGAAGCTTTCTTT. Translated, it gives CSVGTVGFEAFF. Looking up the rest from reference TRBV29-1 and TRBJ1-1 gives the full variable domain: SAVISQKPSRDICQRGTSLTIQCQVDSQVTMMFWYRQQPGQSLTLIATANQGSEATYESGFVIDKFPISRPNLTFSTLTVSNMSPEDSSIYLCSVGTVGFEAFFGQGTRLTVV.

This clonotype was picked up many times. The chain links TRBV24-1 to TRBJ1-2; TRBD1 matches at 9 bases. V trimming: 9 bases; J trimming: 7 bases; junction bases outside the gene matches: 5. The germline gives CDR1 KGHDR, CDR2 SFDVKD. The CDR3 extends over 12 amino acids. The CDR3 coding sequence is TGTGCCACCCAGAGGACAGGGGCTGGCTACACCTTC. Protein product: CATQRTGAGYTF.

J is TRBJ1-2 and V is TRBV7-9; a weak D match, TRBD1 (5 bases). Deletions cut 6 bases from V and 7 bases from J, with 15 bases between. Germline V CDR1 and CDR2: SEHNR, FQNEAQ (reference sequence). This CDR3 is 13 amino acids long. The CDR3 DNA reads TGTGCCAGCAGTTTATCGTCGGGACTTGGCTACACCTTC. Protein: CASSLSSGLGYTF.

On this clonotype: This may be a read error, as it is one base from a much larger clone. This rearrangement joins TRBV29-1 to TRBJ1-1; D is possibly TRBD1 (5 bases). V was pared by 6 bases and J by 5 bases, with 13 bases between. The CDR3 sequence is 12 residues long. Looked up from germline, CDR1 is SQVTM and CDR2 is ANQGSEA. CDR3 residues: CSVVRGRTEAFF. CDR3 nucleotides: TGCAGCGTCGTCCGGGGGAGGACTGAAGCTTTCTTT.

The V call is TRBV24-1, the J call TRBJ1-2; D uncertain. This CDR3 comprises 14 residues. Germline V gene lookup returns CDR1 KGHDR and CDR2 SFDVKD. V was trimmed by 11 bases and J by 5 bases, leaving 20 bases between them. The CDR3 DNA reads TGTGCCAGCAGCTCATCGACAAAACCGTATGGCTACACCTTC. The encoded protein is CASSSSTKPYGYTF.

The chain employs TRBV7-9 and TRBJ1-2, with D maybe TRBD1 (6 bases). Germline lookup yields CDR1 SEHNR and CDR2 FQNEAQ (reference sequence). The CDR3 has 14 amino acids. V lost 4 bases and J lost 4, with 13 bases in between. CDR3: CASSSNGDIYGYTF. In DNA, the CDR3 is TGTGCCAGCAGCTCTAACGGGGACATCTATGGCTACACCTTC.

The rearrangement links TRBV3-1 to TRBJ1-6; 7 bases map to TRBD1. V trimming: 4 bases; J trimming: 10 bases; junction bases outside the gene matches: 4. CDR1 is LGHDT, CDR2 YNNKEL, per germline (reference sequence). The CDR3 is 13 amino acids. CDR3 residues: CASSPDRDSPLHF. Written as DNA, the CDR3 is TGTGCCAGCAGCCCCGACAGGGACTCACCCCTCCACTTT.

On this clonotype: A single base separates this from a much larger clone, so it may be a read error. The J gene is TRBJ1-2, the V gene TRBV10-3; 9 bases fit TRBD1. Germline CDR1 reads ENHRY; CDR2 reads SYGVKD. The CDR3 loop spans 15 amino acids. The CDR3 sequence is CVISQGDRDIYGYTF. The CDR3 nucleotides are TGTGTCATCAGTCAAGGGGACAGGGACATCTATGGCTACACCTTC.

Sample share makes this clonotype medium-sized. This chain links TRBV20-1 with TRBJ1-1; D not resolved. V was clipped by 6 bases and J by 0 bases, with 8 bases between them. Germline assignment: CDR1 DFQATT and CDR2 SNEGSKA (reference sequence). The CDR3 runs 12 residues. The CDR3 spells CSAPPMNTEAFF. CDR3 nucleotide sequence: TGCAGTGCCCCCCCTATGAACACTGAAGCTTTCTTT.